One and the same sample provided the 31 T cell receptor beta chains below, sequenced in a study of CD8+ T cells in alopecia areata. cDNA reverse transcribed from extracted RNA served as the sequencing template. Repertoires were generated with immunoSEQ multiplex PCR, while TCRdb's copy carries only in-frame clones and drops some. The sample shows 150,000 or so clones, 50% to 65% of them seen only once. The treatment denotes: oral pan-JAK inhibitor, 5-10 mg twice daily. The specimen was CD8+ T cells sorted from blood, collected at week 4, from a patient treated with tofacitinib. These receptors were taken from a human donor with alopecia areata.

In DNA, the CDR3 is TGTGCCAGCAGCCTAGCGGCCGCCTACGAGCAGTACTTC. It yields the protein CASSLAAAYEQYF. The chain has TRBV14 and TRBJ2-7; D is possibly TRBD2 (6 bases). CDR1 and CDR2 from the germline V gene are SGHDN and FVKESK. Trimming cost V 4 bases and J 2 bases, with 9 bases left between them. The CDR3 loop spans 13 amino acids.

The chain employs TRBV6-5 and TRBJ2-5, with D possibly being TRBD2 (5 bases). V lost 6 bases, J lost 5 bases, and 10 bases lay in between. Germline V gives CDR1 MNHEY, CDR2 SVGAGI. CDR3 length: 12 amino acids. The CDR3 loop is CASSLGDETQYF. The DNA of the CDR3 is TGTGCCAGCAGCTTGGGAGATGAGACCCAGTACTTC.

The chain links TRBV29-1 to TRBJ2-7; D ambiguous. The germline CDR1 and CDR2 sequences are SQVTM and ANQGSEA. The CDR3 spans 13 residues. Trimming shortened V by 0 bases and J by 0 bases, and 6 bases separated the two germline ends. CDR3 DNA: TGCAGCGTTGAAGAGGCTCACTCCTACGAGCAGTACTTC. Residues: CSVEEAHSYEQYF.

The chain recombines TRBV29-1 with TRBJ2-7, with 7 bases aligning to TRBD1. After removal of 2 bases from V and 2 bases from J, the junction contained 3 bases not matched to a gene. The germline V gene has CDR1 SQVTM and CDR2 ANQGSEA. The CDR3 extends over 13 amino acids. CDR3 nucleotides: TGCAGCGTTGAACGGGGACAGACCTACGAGCAGTACTTC. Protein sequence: CSVERGQTYEQYF.

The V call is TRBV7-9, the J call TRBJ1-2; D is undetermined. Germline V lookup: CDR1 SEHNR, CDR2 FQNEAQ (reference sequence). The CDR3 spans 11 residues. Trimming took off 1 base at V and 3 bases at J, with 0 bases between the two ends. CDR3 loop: CASSLDYGYTF. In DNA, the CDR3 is TGTGCCAGCAGCTTAGACTATGGCTACACCTTC.

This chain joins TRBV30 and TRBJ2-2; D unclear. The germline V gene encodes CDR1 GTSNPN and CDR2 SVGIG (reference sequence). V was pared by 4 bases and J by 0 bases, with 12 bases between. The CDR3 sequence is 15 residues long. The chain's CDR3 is CAWNTGAANTGELFF. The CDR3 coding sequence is TGTGCCTGGAATACGGGTGCCGCGAACACCGGGGAGCTGTTTTTT.

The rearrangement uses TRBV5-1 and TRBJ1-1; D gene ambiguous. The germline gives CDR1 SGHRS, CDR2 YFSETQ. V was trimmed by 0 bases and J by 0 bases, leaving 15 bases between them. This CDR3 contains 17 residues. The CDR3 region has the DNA TGCGCCAGCAGCTTGGAGTGGGCGCGTACGATGAACACTGAAGCTTTCTTT. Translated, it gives CASSLEWARTMNTEAFF.

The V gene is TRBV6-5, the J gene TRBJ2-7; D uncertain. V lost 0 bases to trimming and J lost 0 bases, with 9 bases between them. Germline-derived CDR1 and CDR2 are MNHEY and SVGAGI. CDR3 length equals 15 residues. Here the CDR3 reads CASSYSTPSSYEQYF. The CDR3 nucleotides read TGTGCCAGCAGTTACTCGACGCCGAGCTCCTACGAGCAGTACTTC.

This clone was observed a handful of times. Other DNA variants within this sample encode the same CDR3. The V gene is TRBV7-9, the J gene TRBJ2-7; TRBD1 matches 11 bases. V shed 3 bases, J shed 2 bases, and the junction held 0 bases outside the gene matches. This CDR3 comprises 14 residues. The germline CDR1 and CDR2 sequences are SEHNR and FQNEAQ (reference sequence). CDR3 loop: CASSLGQGAYEQYF. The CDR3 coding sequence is TGTGCCAGCAGCTTGGGACAGGGGGCCTACGAGCAGTACTTC.

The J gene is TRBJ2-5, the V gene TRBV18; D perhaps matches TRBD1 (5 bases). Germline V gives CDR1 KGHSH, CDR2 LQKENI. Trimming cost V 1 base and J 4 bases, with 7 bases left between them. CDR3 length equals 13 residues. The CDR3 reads CASSPLQGETQYF. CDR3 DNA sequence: TGTGCCAGCTCACCACTCCAGGGAGAGACCCAGTACTTC.

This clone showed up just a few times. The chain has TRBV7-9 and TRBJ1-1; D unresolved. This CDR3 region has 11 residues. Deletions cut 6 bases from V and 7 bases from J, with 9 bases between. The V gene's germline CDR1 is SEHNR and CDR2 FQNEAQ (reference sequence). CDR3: CASSRTGEAFF. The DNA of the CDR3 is TGTGCCAGCAGTCGGACGGGTGAAGCTTTCTTT. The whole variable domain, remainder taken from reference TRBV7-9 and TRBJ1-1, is DTGVSQNPRHKITKRGQNVTFRCDPISEHNRLYWYRQTLGQGPEFLTYFQNEAQLEKSRLLSDRFSAERPKGSFSTLEIQRTEQGDSAMYLCASSRTGEAFFGQGTRLTVV.

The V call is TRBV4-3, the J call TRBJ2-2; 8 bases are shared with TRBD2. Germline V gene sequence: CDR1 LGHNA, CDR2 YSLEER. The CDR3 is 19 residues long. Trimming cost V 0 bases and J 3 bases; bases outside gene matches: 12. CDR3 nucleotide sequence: TGCGCCAGCAGCCAAGACATCCCTAAAGGACTAGCTGACACCGGGGAGCTGTTTTTT. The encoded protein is CASSQDIPKGLADTGELFF.

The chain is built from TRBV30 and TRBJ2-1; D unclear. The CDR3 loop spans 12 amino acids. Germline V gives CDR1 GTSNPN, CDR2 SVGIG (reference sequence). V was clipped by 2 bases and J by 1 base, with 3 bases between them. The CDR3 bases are TGTGCCTGGAGTTTATCCTACAATGAGCAGTTCTTC. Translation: CAWSLSYNEQFF.

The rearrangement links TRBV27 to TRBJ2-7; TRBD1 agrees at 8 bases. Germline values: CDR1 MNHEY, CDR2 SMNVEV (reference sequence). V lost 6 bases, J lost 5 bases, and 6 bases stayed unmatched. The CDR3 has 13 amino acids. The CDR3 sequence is CASSDRGIDEQYF. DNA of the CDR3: TGTGCCAGCAGCGACAGGGGTATCGACGAGCAGTACTTC.

As DNA, the CDR3 is TGCGCCAGCAGCCAATTTACCAGCGTGCAGTTCTTC. Amino acids: CASSQFTSVQFF. The chain uses TRBV4-1 and TRBJ2-1; unclear D gene. The CDR3 is 12 residues long. Germline assignment: CDR1 MGHRA and CDR2 YSYEKL. V lost 2 bases and J 12 bases, leaving 11 bases between the germline ends.

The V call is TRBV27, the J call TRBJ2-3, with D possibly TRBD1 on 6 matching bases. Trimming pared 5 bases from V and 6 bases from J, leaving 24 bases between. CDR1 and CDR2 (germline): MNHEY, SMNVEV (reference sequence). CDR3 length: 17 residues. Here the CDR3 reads CASSPRESRGLSDTQYF. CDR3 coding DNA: TGTGCCAGCAGTCCCCGTGAGTCAAGGGGGTTGTCGGATACGCAGTATTTT.

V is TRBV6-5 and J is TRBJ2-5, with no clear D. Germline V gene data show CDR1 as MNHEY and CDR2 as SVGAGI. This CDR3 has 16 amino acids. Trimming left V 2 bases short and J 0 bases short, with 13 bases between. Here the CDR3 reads CASSYLLQEYQETQYF. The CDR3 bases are TGTGCCAGCAGTTACCTACTCCAAGAGTACCAAGAGACCCAGTACTTC.

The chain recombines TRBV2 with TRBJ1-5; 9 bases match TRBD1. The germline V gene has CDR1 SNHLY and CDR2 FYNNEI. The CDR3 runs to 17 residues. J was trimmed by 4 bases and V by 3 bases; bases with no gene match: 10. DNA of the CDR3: TGTGCCAGCAGTGAGACCGGGACAGGGACCCCTAATCAGCCCCAGCATTTT. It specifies CASSETGTGTPNQPQHF. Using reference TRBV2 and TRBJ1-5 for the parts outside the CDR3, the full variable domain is EPEVTQTPSHQVTQMGQEVILRCVPISNHLYFYWYRQILGQKVEFLVSFYNNEISEKSEIFDDQFSVERPDGSNFTLKIRSTKLEDSAMYFCASSETGTGTPNQPQHFGDGTRLSIL.

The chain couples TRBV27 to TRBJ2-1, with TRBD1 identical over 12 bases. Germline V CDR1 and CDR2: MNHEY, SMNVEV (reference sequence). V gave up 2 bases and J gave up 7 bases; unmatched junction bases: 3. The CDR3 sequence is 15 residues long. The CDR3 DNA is TGTGCCAGCAGTTTAGGGACAGGGGGCTATAATGAGCAGTTCTTC. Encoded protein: CASSLGTGGYNEQFF.

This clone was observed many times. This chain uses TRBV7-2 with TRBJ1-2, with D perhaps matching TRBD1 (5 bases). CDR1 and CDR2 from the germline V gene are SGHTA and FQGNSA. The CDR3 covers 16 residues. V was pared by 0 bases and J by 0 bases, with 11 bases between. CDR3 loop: CASSLAGVQANYGYTF. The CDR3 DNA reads TGTGCCAGCAGCTTAGCGGGGGTCCAGGCTAACTATGGCTACACCTTC.

Here the CDR3 reads CASSRDRGHGANVLTF. The CDR3 DNA is TGCGCCAGCAGCCGGGACAGGGGGCATGGGGCCAACGTCCTGACTTTC. The rearrangement joins TRBV5-1 to TRBJ2-6; 12 bases fit TRBD1. Germline values: CDR1 SGHRS, CDR2 YFSETQ. This CDR3 comprises 16 residues. V was pared by 4 bases and J by 3 bases, with 2 bases of the junction left unmatched.

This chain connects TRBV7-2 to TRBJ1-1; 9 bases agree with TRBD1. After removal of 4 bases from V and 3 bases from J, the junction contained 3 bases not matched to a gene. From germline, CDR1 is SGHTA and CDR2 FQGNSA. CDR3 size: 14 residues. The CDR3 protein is CASSSGQGYTEAFF. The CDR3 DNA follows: TGTGCCAGCAGCTCGGGACAGGGCTACACTGAAGCTTTCTTT. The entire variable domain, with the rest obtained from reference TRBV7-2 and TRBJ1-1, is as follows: GAGVSQSPSNKVTEKGKDVELRCDPISGHTALYWYRQSLGQGLEFLIYFQGNSAPDKSGLPSDRFSAERTGGSVSTLTIQRTQQEDSAVYLCASSSGQGYTEAFFGQGTRLTVV.

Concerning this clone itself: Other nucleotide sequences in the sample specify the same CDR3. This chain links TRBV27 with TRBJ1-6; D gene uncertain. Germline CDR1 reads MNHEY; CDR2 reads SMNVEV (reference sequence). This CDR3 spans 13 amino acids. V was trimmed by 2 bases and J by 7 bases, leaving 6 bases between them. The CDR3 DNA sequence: TGTGCCAGCAGTTTACTCGGGAATTCACCCCTCCACTTT. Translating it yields CASSLLGNSPLHF.

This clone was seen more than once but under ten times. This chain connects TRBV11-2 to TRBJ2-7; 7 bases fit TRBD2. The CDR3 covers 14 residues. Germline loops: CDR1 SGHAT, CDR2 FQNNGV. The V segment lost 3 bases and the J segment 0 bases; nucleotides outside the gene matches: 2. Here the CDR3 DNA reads TGTGCCAGCAGCTTCAGCGGGGACTCCTACGAGCAGTACTTC. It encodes CASSFSGDSYEQYF.

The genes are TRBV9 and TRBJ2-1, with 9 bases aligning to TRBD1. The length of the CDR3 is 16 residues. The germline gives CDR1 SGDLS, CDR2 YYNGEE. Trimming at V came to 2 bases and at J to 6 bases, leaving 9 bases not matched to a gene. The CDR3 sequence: CASSVRWDREGNEQFF. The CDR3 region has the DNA TGTGCCAGCAGCGTGCGGTGGGACAGGGAAGGCAATGAGCAGTTCTTC. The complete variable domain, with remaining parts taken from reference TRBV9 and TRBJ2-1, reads DSGVTQTPKHLITATGQRVTLRCSPRSGDLSVYWYQQSLDQGLQFLIQYYNGEERAKGNILERFSAQQFPDLHSELNLSSLELGDSALYFCASSVRWDREGNEQFFGPGTRLTVL.

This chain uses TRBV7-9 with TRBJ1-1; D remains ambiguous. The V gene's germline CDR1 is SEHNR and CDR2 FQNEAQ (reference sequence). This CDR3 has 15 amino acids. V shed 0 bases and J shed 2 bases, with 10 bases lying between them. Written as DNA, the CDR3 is TGTGCCAGCAGCTTAGCACGGGTGGTTAACACTGAAGCTTTCTTT. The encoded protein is CASSLARVVNTEAFF.

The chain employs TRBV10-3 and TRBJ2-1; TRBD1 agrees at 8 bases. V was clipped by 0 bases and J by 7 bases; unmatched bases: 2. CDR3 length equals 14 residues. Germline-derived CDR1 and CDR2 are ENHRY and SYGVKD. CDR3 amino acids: CAISESTGENEQFF. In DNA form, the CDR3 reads TGTGCCATCAGTGAGTCGACAGGGGAAAATGAGCAGTTCTTC.

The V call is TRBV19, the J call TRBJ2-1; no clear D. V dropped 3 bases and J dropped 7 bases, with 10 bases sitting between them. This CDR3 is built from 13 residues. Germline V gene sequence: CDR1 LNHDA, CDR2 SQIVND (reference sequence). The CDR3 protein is CASSMELGNEQFF. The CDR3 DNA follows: TGTGCCAGTAGTATGGAACTGGGTAATGAGCAGTTCTTC.

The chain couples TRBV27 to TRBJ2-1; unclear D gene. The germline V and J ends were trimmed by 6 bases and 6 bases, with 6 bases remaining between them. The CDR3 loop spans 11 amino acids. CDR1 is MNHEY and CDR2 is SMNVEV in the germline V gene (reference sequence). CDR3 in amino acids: CASSMSNEQFF. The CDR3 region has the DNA TGTGCCAGCAGCATGAGCAATGAGCAGTTCTTC.

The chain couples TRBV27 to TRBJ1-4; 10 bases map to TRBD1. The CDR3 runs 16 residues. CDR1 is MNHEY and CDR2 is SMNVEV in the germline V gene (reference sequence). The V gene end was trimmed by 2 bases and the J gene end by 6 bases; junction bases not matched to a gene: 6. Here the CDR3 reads CASSLTPGTGDEKLFF. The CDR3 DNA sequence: TGTGCCAGCAGTTTAACCCCCGGGACAGGGGATGAAAAACTGTTTTTT.

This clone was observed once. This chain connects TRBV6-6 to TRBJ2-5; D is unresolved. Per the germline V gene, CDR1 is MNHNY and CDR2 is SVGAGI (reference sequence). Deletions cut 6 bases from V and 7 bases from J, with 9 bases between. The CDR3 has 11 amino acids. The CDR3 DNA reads TGTGCCAGCAGGGTTGGCGGGACCCAGTACTTC. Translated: CASRVGGTQYF.